This entry lists 17 T cell receptor beta chains sequenced from one sample in a study of blood T cell repertoires in COVID-19. The data were produced by immunoSEQ multiplex PCR, yet TCRdb's version contains in-frame clones alone and is incomplete. The table has 150,000 or so clones, 76% seen once. The sample comprised peripheral blood. The receptors originated from a woman older than 75 with active or convalescent COVID-19.

This chain uses TRBV30 with TRBJ1-2; D unclear. Germline lookup yields CDR1 GTSNPN and CDR2 SVGIG (reference sequence). With 4 bases removed from V and 4 bases from J, the gap between germline ends came to 13 bases. This CDR3 region has 13 residues. The DNA for the CDR3 is TGTGCCTGGAAAGATCAGTTTATCTATGGCTACACCTTC. This translates into CAWKDQFIYGYTF.

This clone is labeled as medium-sized. This chain uses TRBV5-4 with TRBJ2-1; D possibly corresponds to TRBD2 (6 bases). CDR1 is SGHNT and CDR2 is YYREEE in the germline V gene (reference sequence). Trimming shortened V by 3 bases and J by 8 bases, and 12 bases separated the two germline ends. The CDR3 sequence is 13 residues long. CDR3 region: CASSSPPGDEQFF. Here the CDR3 DNA reads TGTGCCAGCAGCTCCCCCCCGGGGGATGAGCAGTTCTTC.

The chain joins TRBV5-1 to TRBJ1-2; 11 nucleotides align to TRBD1. Trimming took 4 bases from V and 8 from J; bases not matched to a gene: 10. The CDR3 totals 15 residues. The germline CDR1 and CDR2 sequences are SGHRS and YFSETQ. CDR3 bases: TGCGCCAGCAGCGATAGGCCGGGACAGGGGGAAGGCTACACCTTC. As protein: CASSDRPGQGEGYTF.

The V and J genes are TRBV11-2 and TRBJ2-3; 12 nucleotides line up with TRBD2. This CDR3 has 15 amino acids. Trimming at V came to 2 bases and at J to 4 bases, leaving 1 base not matched to a gene. The V gene's germline CDR1 is SGHAT and CDR2 FQNNGV. The DNA of the CDR3 is TGTGCCAGCAGCTTACTAGCGGGGGGGGCAGATACGCAGTATTTT. This codes for CASSLLAGGADTQYF.

CDR3 sequence: CATSRTAVNTEAFF. The CDR3 bases are TGTGCCACCAGCAGGACAGCCGTGAACACTGAAGCTTTCTTT. The rearrangement uses TRBV15 and TRBJ1-1; weak D call: TRBD1 (5 bases). This CDR3 has 14 residues. The V gene's germline CDR1 is LNHNV and CDR2 YYDKDF (reference sequence). Trimming pared 3 bases from V and 0 bases from J, leaving 8 bases between.

The V call is TRBV10-1, the J call TRBJ1-4, with D perhaps matching TRBD1 (6 bases). The CDR3 has 13 amino acids. V was pared by 10 bases and J by 4 bases, with 13 bases between. CDR1 and CDR2 from the germline V gene are WNHNN and SYGVQD (reference sequence). CDR3 coding DNA: TGCGCCACTTCGACAGGAGTTAATGAAAAACTGTTTTTT. Its protein product is CATSTGVNEKLFF.

The rearrangement joins TRBV28 to TRBJ2-7, with 10 positions matching TRBD1. Germline V gene lookup returns CDR1 MDHEN and CDR2 SYDVKM. J lost 3 bases, V lost 6 bases, and 5 bases had no gene match. This CDR3 is built from 14 residues. CDR3 bases: TGTGCCAGCAGCCCCGGGACAGGGGACTACGAGCAGTACTTC. This sequence encodes CASSPGTGDYEQYF.

This clone was picked up a small number of times. The V gene is TRBV25-1, the J gene TRBJ1-5; D unresolved. V shed 3 bases and J shed 0 bases, with 3 bases lying between them. The length of the CDR3 is 13 residues. The germline gives CDR1 MGHDK, CDR2 SYGVNS. This CDR3 reads CASSDGSNQPQHF. CDR3 sequence (DNA): TGTGCCAGCAGTGACGGTAGCAATCAGCCCCAGCATTTT.

The chain employs TRBV12-3 or TRBV12-4 and TRBJ1-1; unclear D gene. The CDR3 runs 12 residues. Trimming took off 3 bases at V and 5 bases at J, with 7 bases between the two ends. This CDR3 reads CASSFIRTEAFF. The CDR3 nucleotides are TGTGCCAGCAGTTTCATTCGGACTGAAGCTTTCTTT.

V gene TRBV4-2 combines with J gene TRBJ2-3; the match to TRBD2 covers 14 bases. The CDR3 contains 19 residues. Germline lookup yields CDR1 LGHNA and CDR2 YNFKEQ. Trimming took 3 bases from V and 0 from J; bases not matched to a gene: 8. In DNA form, the CDR3 reads TGTGCCAGCAGCCAGACTAGCGGGGGGGCCCGTGCTAGCACAGATACGCAGTATTTT. It yields the protein CASSQTSGGARASTDTQYF.

The CDR3 protein is CASSLPRHQPQHF. As DNA, the CDR3 is TGTGCCAGCAGTTTACCCCGACACCAGCCCCAGCATTTT. The V and J genes are TRBV28 and TRBJ1-5, with no clear D. Germline V gives CDR1 MDHEN, CDR2 SYDVKM. Trimming cost V 2 bases and J 7 bases, with 9 bases left between them. This CDR3 spans 13 amino acids.

In this sample, this clone turned up many times. V and J are TRBV19 and TRBJ2-7; a possible D gene is TRBD2 (5 bases). The length of the CDR3 is 13 residues. Germline V gene data show CDR1 as LNHDA and CDR2 as SQIVND (reference sequence). V lost 2 bases and J lost 5, with 10 bases in between. CDR3 DNA: TGTGCCAGTAGTATATCCGAGGGCCACGAGCAGTACTTC. This translates into CASSISEGHEQYF.

In DNA, the CDR3 is TGTGCCAGCAGCGGAACAGGGGTCACTGAAGCTTTCTTT. Translating gives CASSGTGVTEAFF. V gene TRBV9 combines with J gene TRBJ1-1; TRBD1 matches at 7 bases. V gave up 3 bases and J gave up 4 bases; unmatched junction bases: 3. Looked up from germline, CDR1 is SGDLS and CDR2 is YYNGEE. This CDR3 is built from 13 residues.

Notes on this clone: A read error may account for a junction end that differs from germline. J is TRBJ2-7 and V is TRBV7-7, with 7 bases identical to TRBD1. Germline assignment: CDR1 SSHAT and CDR2 FNYEAQ (reference sequence). The CDR3 is 16 amino acids. CDR3 sequence: CASSLGTPGGPYEQYF. In DNA, the CDR3 is TGTGCTAGCAGCTTAGGGACCCCAGGGGGACCCTACGAGCAGTACTTC. Combining the CDR3 with reference TRBV7-7 and TRBJ2-7 gives the whole variable domain GAGVSQSPRYKVTKRGQDVTLRCDPISSHATLYWYQQALGQGPEFLTYFNYEAQPDKSGLPSDRFSAERPEGSISTLTIQRTEQRDSAMYRCASSLGTPGGPYEQYFGPGTRLTVT.

The chain employs TRBV6-5 and TRBJ1-6, with D possibly being TRBD1 (5 bases). Trimming cost V 7 bases and J 7 bases, with 14 bases left between them. Germline V gene sequence: CDR1 MNHEY, CDR2 SVGAGI. The CDR3 totals 14 residues. The CDR3 DNA follows: TGTGCCAGCACAAAATGGGGGGGGAATTCACCCCTCCACTTT. The encoded protein is CASTKWGGNSPLHF.

The V and J genes are TRBV19 and TRBJ1-5, with D perhaps matching TRBD1 (6 bases). The V end lost 4 bases, the J end lost 6 bases, and 16 bases lay between the germline ends. Germline lookup yields CDR1 LNHDA and CDR2 SQIVND (reference sequence). The CDR3 has 15 residues. The CDR3 reads CASSTTRGVGQPQHF. As DNA, the CDR3 is TGTGCCAGTAGTACGACCAGGGGAGTCGGTCAGCCCCAGCATTTT. Full variable domain (outside the CDR3, taken from reference TRBV19 and TRBJ1-5): DGGITQSPKYLFRKEGQNVTLSCEQNLNHDAMYWYRQDPGQGLRLIYYSQIVNDFQKGDIAEGYSVSREKKESFPLTVTSAQKNPTAFYLCASSTTRGVGQPQHFGDGTRLSIL.

The chain employs TRBV30 and TRBJ1-3, with D uncertain. V was shortened by 1 base and J by 0 bases, with 10 bases between the two germline ends. The CDR3 length is 15 residues. Germline CDR1 reads GTSNPN; CDR2 reads SVGIG (reference sequence). CDR3 residues: CAWSGQVISGNTIYF. In DNA form, the CDR3 reads TGTGCCTGGAGTGGACAAGTGATCTCTGGAAACACCATATATTTT.